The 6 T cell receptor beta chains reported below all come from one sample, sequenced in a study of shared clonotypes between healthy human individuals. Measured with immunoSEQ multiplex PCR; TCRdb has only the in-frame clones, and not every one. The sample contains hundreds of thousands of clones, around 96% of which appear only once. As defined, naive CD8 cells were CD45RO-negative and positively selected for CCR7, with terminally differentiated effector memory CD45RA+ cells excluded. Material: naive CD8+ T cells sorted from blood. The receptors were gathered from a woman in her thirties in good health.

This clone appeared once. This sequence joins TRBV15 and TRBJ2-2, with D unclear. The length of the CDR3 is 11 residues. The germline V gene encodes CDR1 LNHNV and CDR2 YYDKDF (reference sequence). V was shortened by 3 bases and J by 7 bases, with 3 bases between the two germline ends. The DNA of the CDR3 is TGTGCCACCAGCAGTGGCGGGGAGCTGTTTTTT. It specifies CATSSGGELFF.

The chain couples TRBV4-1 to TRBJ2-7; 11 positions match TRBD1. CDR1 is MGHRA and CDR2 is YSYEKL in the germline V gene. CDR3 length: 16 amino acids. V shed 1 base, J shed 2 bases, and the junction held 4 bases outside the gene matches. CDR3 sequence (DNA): TGCGCCAGCAGCCAAGGGGGGACAGGGGGTGCCTACGAGCAGTACTTC. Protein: CASSQGGTGGAYEQYF.

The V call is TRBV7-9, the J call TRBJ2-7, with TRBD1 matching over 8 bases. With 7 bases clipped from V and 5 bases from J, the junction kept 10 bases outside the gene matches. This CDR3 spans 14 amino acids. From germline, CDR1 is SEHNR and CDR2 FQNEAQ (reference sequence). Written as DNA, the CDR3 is TGTGCCAGCATGCCGCGGGACAGGTCTGACGAGCAGTACTTC. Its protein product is CASMPRDRSDEQYF.

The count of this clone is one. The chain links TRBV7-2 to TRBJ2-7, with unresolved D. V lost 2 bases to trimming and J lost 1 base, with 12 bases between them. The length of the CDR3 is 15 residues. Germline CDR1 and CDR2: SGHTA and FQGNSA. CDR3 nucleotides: TGTGCCAGCAGCTTACTCTCAGGAGATTCCTACGAGCAGTACTTC. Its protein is CASSLLSGDSYEQYF.

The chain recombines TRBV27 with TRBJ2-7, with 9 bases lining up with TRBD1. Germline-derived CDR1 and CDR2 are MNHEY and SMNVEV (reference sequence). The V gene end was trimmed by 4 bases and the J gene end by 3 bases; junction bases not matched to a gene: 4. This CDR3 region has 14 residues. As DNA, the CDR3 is TGTGCCAGCAGTTCGGGACAGGGTATCTACGAGCAGTACTTC. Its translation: CASSSGQGIYEQYF.

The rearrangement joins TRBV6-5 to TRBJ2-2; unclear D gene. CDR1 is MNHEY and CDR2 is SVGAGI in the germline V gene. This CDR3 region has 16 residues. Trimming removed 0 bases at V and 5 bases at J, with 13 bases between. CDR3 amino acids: CASSYSTGETTGELFF. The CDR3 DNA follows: TGTGCCAGCAGTTACTCGACCGGAGAAACTACCGGGGAGCTGTTTTTT.